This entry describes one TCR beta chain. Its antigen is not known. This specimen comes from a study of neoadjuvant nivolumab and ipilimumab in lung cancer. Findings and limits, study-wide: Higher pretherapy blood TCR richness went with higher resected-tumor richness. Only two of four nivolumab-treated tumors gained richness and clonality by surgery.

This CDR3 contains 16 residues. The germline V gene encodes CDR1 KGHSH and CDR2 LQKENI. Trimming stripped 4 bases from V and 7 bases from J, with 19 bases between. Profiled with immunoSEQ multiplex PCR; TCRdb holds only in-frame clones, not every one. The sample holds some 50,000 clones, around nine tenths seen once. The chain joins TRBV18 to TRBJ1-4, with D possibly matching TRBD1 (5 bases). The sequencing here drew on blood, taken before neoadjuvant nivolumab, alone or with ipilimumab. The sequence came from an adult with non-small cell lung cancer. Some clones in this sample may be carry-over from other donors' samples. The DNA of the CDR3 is TGTGCCAGCTCACAATCCGGGACTCAGCAAGGTGAAAAACTGTTTTTT. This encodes CASSQSGTQQGEKLFF.